Listed here is a single T cell receptor beta chain. Its antigen is not known. Sequencing was at deep level. The method was immunoSEQ multiplex PCR; TCRdb's version includes in-frame clones alone and lacks a portion of them. The sample shows a few million clones, just over 90% of them seen only once. This specimen comes from a study of shared clonotypes between healthy human individuals. Points from the study as a whole: Clonotypes that were shared across a handful of donors made up around 5% of naive CD4 clonotypes.

This TCR was sampled from a young man in good health. Some clones in this sample may be carry-over from other donors' samples. The material sequenced was naive CD4+ T cells from PBMCs. Subset here: CD45RA+ positively selected.

The CDR3 DNA sequence: TGTGCCAGCTCACCTAGACGCGAAGCTGAAGCTTTCTTT. Translation: CASSPRREAEAFF. The rearrangement joins TRBV18 to TRBJ1-1; D gene ambiguous. This CDR3 has 13 residues. V lost 3 bases and J lost 6, with 11 bases in between. From germline, CDR1 is KGHSH and CDR2 LQKENI. Full variable domain (remainder filled in from reference TRBV18 and TRBJ1-1): NAGVMQNPRHLVRRRGQEARLRCSPMKGHSHVYWYRQLPEEGLKFMVYLQKENIIDESGMPKERFSAEFPKEGPSILRIQQVVRGDSAAYFCASSPRREAEAFFGQGTRLTVV.